This TCR beta chain originates from a study of cytomegalovirus exposure and HLA in healthy donors. Regarding the study as a whole: The authors listed about 170 TCR beta chains as cytomegalovirus-associated. In vitro experiments confirmed that a few CMV-associated chains were specific for CMV antigens.

Sequencing was performed with immunoSEQ multiplex PCR; in TCRdb, only in-frame clones are kept and a portion is missing. The sample consists of 300,000 to 400,000 clones, around 86% of them appearing once. This CDR3 region has 15 residues. V dropped 7 bases and J dropped 4; count of bases not matched to a gene: 8. The V gene's germline CDR1 is WSHSY and CDR2 SAAADI. Turning to this clone: What it binds is unknown.

The chain carries TRBV10-2 and TRBJ2-3; 10 nucleotides agree with TRBD2. Input material: PBMCs. This clonotype was obtained from a woman between 18 and 29 years old in good health and CMV-seronegative. The CDR3 DNA is TGCGCCAGCATGGAAAGCGGGGGGGCCCCAGATACGCAGTATTTT. Amino acid sequence: CASMESGGAPDTQYF.